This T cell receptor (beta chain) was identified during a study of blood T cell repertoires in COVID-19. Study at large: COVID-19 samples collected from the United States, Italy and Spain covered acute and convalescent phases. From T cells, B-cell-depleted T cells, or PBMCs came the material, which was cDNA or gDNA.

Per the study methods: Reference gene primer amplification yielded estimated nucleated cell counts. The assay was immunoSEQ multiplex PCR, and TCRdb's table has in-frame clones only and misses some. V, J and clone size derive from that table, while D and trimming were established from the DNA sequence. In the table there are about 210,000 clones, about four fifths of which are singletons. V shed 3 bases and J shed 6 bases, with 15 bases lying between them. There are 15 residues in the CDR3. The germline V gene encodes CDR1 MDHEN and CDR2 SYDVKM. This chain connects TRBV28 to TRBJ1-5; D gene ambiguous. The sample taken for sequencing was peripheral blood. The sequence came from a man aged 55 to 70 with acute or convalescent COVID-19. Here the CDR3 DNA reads TGTGCCAGCAGTTTGGCCGGGGTAGGCGGTCAGCCCCAGCATTTT. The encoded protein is CASSLAGVGGQPQHF. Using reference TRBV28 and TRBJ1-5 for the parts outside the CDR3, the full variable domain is DVKVTQSSRYLVKRTGEKVFLECVQDMDHENMFWYRQDPGLGLRLIYFSYDVKMKEKGDIPEGYSVSREKKERFSLILESASTNQTSMYLCASSLAGVGGQPQHFGDGTRLSIL.